Shown below are 26 T cell receptor beta chains from a single sample sequenced in a study of blood T cell repertoires in COVID-19. Using immunoSEQ multiplex PCR, the repertoire was profiled, and TCRdb retains in-frame clones only, with some absent. The data hold under 200,000 clones, with roughly 85% observed a single time. The sequenced sample was peripheral blood. The receptors come from a woman in her fifties or sixties with COVID-19, enrolled during active disease.

The chain couples TRBV5-1 to TRBJ1-1, with D possibly being TRBD1 (6 bases). The germline V and J ends were trimmed by 4 bases and 4 bases, with 14 bases remaining between them. Germline loops: CDR1 SGHRS, CDR2 YFSETQ. The CDR3 runs to 14 residues. In nucleotides, the CDR3 is TGCGCCAGCAGCCCAACAGGGTCTCCCACTGAAGCTTTCTTT. This translates into CASSPTGSPTEAFF.

V usage is TRBV12-3 or TRBV12-4 and J usage is TRBJ2-2; D not resolved. Trimming left V 6 bases short and J 9 bases short, with 11 bases between. The CDR3 contains 12 residues. The CDR3 sequence is CASSAANRELFF. The CDR3 region has the DNA TGTGCCAGCAGCGCGGCGAACCGGGAGCTGTTTTTT.

V usage is TRBV19 and J usage is TRBJ2-1; D may be TRBD1 (6 bases). CDR3 length equals 12 residues. From germline, CDR1 is LNHDA and CDR2 SQIVND (reference sequence). V gave up 7 bases and J gave up 8 bases, with 12 bases separating them. This CDR3 reads CASTDDRYEQFF. Here the CDR3 DNA reads TGTGCCAGTACCGACGACAGGTATGAGCAGTTCTTC.

V usage is TRBV3-1 (or the pseudogene TRBV3-2) and J usage is TRBJ2-3, with 10 bases identical to TRBD2. The germline gives CDR1 LGHDT, CDR2 YNNKEL (reference sequence). This CDR3 region has 16 residues. The V and J ends lost 5 bases and 6 bases, in that order; junction bases with no gene match: 11. The CDR3 here is CASSARLAGQRDTQYF. The CDR3 coding sequence is TGTGCCAGCAGCGCCCGACTAGCGGGCCAGCGGGATACGCAGTATTTT.

This chain connects TRBV6-5 to TRBJ1-1, with a possible D match to TRBD1 (6 bases). V was shortened by 5 bases and J by 5 bases, with 9 bases between the two germline ends. The length of the CDR3 is 12 residues. Germline V lookup: CDR1 MNHEY, CDR2 SVGAGI. The CDR3 DNA is TGTGCCAGCAGTACAGGGTTAACTGAAGCTTTCTTT. This gives the protein CASSTGLTEAFF.

The chain combines TRBV3-1 (or the pseudogene TRBV3-2) with TRBJ2-1, with TRBD2 matching over 8 bases. V shed 5 bases and J 1 base; nucleotides not matched to a gene: 7. This CDR3 has 16 residues. Per the germline V gene, CDR1 is LGHDT and CDR2 is YNNKEL (reference sequence). The DNA for the CDR3 is TGTGCCAGCAGCGATTTAGCGGGAAGATCCTACAATGAGCAGTTCTTC. As protein: CASSDLAGRSYNEQFF.

This chain links TRBV25-1 with TRBJ2-5; the match to TRBD1 covers 7 bases. J was trimmed by 5 bases and V by 5 bases; bases with no gene match: 14. The germline V gene encodes CDR1 MGHDK and CDR2 SYGVNS. This CDR3 contains 16 residues. CDR3 sequence reads: CASSQDRQGSWETQYF. CDR3 nucleotide sequence: TGTGCCAGCAGTCAAGATAGACAGGGAAGTTGGGAGACCCAGTACTTC.

The J gene is TRBJ1-1, the V gene TRBV3-1 (or the pseudogene TRBV3-2), with no clear D. Trimming took 3 bases from V and 8 from J, leaving 16 bases between them. CDR3 size: 14 residues. Per the germline V gene, CDR1 is LGHDT and CDR2 is YNNKEL (reference sequence). DNA for the CDR3: TGTGCCAGCAGCCAGAGAACAGCGGCACCCGAAGCTTTCTTT. It is translated as CASSQRTAAPEAFF.

The chain links TRBV25-1 to TRBJ1-3; the match to TRBD1 covers 7 bases. J gave up 2 bases and V 3 bases, and 4 bases lay outside the gene matches. Germline V lookup: CDR1 MGHDK, CDR2 SYGVNS. The CDR3 is made up of 15 amino acids. The CDR3 loop reads CASSDPGGTGNTIYF. CDR3 DNA: TGTGCCAGCAGTGACCCAGGGGGTACTGGAAACACCATATATTTT.

The rearrangement joins TRBV5-1 to TRBJ1-3; D uncertain. CDR1 and CDR2 from the germline V gene are SGHRS and YFSETQ. V was cut by 0 bases and J by 1 base, with 8 bases left in between. The CDR3 has 15 residues. The CDR3 bases are TGCGCCAGCAGCTTGGCAACACCATCTGGAAACACCATATATTTT. Encoded protein: CASSLATPSGNTIYF.

This chain uses TRBV15 with TRBJ2-1, with D perhaps TRBD2 (7 bases). Germline V gene lookup returns CDR1 LNHNV and CDR2 YYDKDF (reference sequence). V was pared by 3 bases and J by 6 bases, with 12 bases between. The CDR3 is 14 amino acids. The chain's CDR3 is CATSRGGPSNEQFF. CDR3 nucleotides: TGTGCCACCAGCAGGGGGGGGCCGAGCAATGAGCAGTTCTTC.

The chain carries TRBV19 and TRBJ2-2; 9 bases align to TRBD1. The V segment lost 6 bases and the J segment 4 bases; nucleotides outside the gene matches: 9. CDR3 length equals 16 residues. The V gene's germline CDR1 is LNHDA and CDR2 SQIVND (reference sequence). CDR3 residues: CASRTLQGARTGELFF. CDR3 bases: TGTGCCAGTAGGACCTTACAGGGGGCGCGCACCGGGGAGCTGTTTTTT.

The chain is built from TRBV9 and TRBJ1-3; unclear D gene. The CDR3 is 14 residues long. From germline, CDR1 is SGDLS and CDR2 YYNGEE. Between the trimmed V and J ends, which lost 0 bases and 3 bases, there was a span of 7 bases. The CDR3 DNA reads as TGTGCCAGCAGCGTAGGGTCGGGTGGAAACACCATATATTTT. It codes for CASSVGSGGNTIYF.

This sequence joins TRBV7-9 and TRBJ2-5; the match to TRBD2 covers 7 bases. The CDR3 runs to 16 residues. Germline values: CDR1 SEHNR, CDR2 FQNEAQ (reference sequence). J was trimmed by 5 bases and V by 4 bases; bases with no gene match: 13. The CDR3: CASSSRDLLGGETQYF. DNA for the CDR3: TGTGCCAGCAGCTCTCGGGACCTCCTGGGGGGGGAGACCCAGTACTTC.

As DNA, the CDR3 is TGTGCCAGTAGTACAGGGGTATGGGACACCATATATTTT. It translates to CASSTGVWDTIYF. The chain combines TRBV19 with TRBJ1-3; TRBD1 is a possible D gene (6 bases). The CDR3 has 13 amino acids. The V end was cut by 4 bases, the J end by 8 bases, with 12 bases between. Germline-derived CDR1 and CDR2 are LNHDA and SQIVND (reference sequence).

The chain carries TRBV7-3 and TRBJ2-1; 14 bases agree with TRBD2. Germline lookup yields CDR1 SGHTA and CDR2 FQGTGA. This CDR3 has 19 amino acids. Germline trimming cut 1 base from V and 4 bases from J; bases unmatched to any gene: 9. Here the CDR3 DNA reads TGTGCCAGCAGCTTAAATAGGCCGGGACTAGCGGGGGAATACAATGAGCAGTTCTTC. Encoded protein: CASSLNRPGLAGEYNEQFF.

This chain connects TRBV11-1 to TRBJ1-1; D unresolved. Germline V lookup: CDR1 SGHAT, CDR2 FQDESV (reference sequence). The CDR3 is made up of 14 amino acids. V gave up 5 bases and J gave up 3 bases, with 13 bases separating them. CDR3: CASSASREDTEAFF. The CDR3 region has the DNA TGTGCCAGCAGCGCCTCGAGGGAGGACACTGAAGCTTTCTTT. The full variable domain, with the rest looked up from reference TRBV11-1 and TRBJ1-1, is EAEVAQSPRYKITEKSQAVAFWCDPISGHATLYWYRQILGQGPELLVQFQDESVVDDSQLPKDRFSAERLKGVDSTLKIQPAELGDSAMYLCASSASREDTEAFFGQGTRLTVV.

To note about this clone: Other DNA sequences within the sample encode an identical CDR3. The gene calls are TRBV7-3 and TRBJ1-1; 9 nucleotides line up with TRBD1. There are 14 residues in the CDR3. Trimming removed 4 bases from V and 2 bases from J; junction bases left unmatched: 2. CDR1 is SGHTA and CDR2 is FQGTGA in the germline V gene. The CDR3 is CASSSGQGNTEAFF. The CDR3 coding sequence is TGTGCCAGCAGCTCGGGACAGGGAAACACTGAAGCTTTCTTT. Full variable domain (remainder filled in from reference TRBV7-3 and TRBJ1-1): GAGVSQTPSNKVTEKGKYVELRCDPISGHTALYWYRQSLGQGPEFLIYFQGTGAADDSGLPNDRFFAVRPEGSVSTLKIQRTERGDSAVYLCASSSGQGNTEAFFGQGTRLTVV.

This clone has only one observation. V gene TRBV7-3 combines with J gene TRBJ2-1; TRBD1 aligns across 9 bases. This CDR3 region has 15 residues. Trimming took 5 bases from V and 10 from J; bases not matched to a gene: 12. Germline V CDR1 and CDR2: SGHTA, FQGTGA. CDR3 in DNA: TGTGCCAGCAGCCCTCATGGACAGGGGAGATCAGAGCAGTTCTTC. Amino acid sequence: CASSPHGQGRSEQFF.

The chain is built from TRBV24-1 and TRBJ2-3, with 9 positions matching TRBD2. The CDR3 is 17 residues long. With 0 bases clipped from V and 0 bases from J, the junction kept 3 bases outside the gene matches. Germline V gene sequence: CDR1 KGHDR, CDR2 SFDVKD. CDR3 bases: TGTGCCACCAGTGATTTGGGCGGGGGGGGCAGCACAGATACGCAGTATTTT. It translates to CATSDLGGGGSTDTQYF.

The chain employs TRBV5-6 and TRBJ2-5; D is possibly TRBD2 (6 bases). In germline, CDR1 is SGHDT, CDR2 YYEEEE. V dropped 3 bases and J dropped 5 bases, with 11 bases sitting between them. CDR3 length: 13 residues. This CDR3 is CASSWRVRETQYF. CDR3 coding DNA: TGTGCCAGCAGCTGGAGGGTCCGGGAGACCCAGTACTTC.

The rearrangement uses TRBV7-9 and TRBJ1-1, with 10 bases matching TRBD1. V was pared by 5 bases and J by 9 bases, with 12 bases of the junction left unmatched. Germline-derived CDR1 and CDR2 are SEHNR and FQNEAQ (reference sequence). The CDR3 is 15 amino acids. The CDR3 protein is CASSPRQGAVFKAFF. CDR3 in DNA: TGTGCCAGCAGCCCCCGACAGGGGGCGGTATTTAAAGCTTTCTTT. The full variable domain, with the rest looked up from reference TRBV7-9 and TRBJ1-1, is DTGVSQNPRHKITKRGQNVTFRCDPISEHNRLYWYRQTLGQGPEFLTYFQNEAQLEKSRLLSDRFSAERPKGSFSTLEIQRTEQGDSAMYLCASSPRQGAVFKAFFGQGTRLTVV.

The chain joins TRBV30 to TRBJ1-3; D might be TRBD1 (6 bases). The germline V gene has CDR1 GTSNPN and CDR2 SVGIG (reference sequence). The CDR3 runs 12 residues. The CDR3 loop is CATQGSGNTIYF. For the CDR3, the DNA is TGTGCTACTCAGGGGTCTGGAAACACCATATATTTT.

The chain carries TRBV19 and TRBJ1-1; perhaps TRBD1 as D (6 bases). V was shortened by 2 bases and J by 7 bases, with 14 bases between the two germline ends. This CDR3 contains 14 residues. Germline CDR1 and CDR2: LNHDA and SQIVND (reference sequence). The CDR3, as DNA: TGTGCCAGTAGTATAAACAGGGAAGGGGGTGAAGCTTTCTTT. Residues: CASSINREGGEAFF.

This clone occurred a few times. This chain joins TRBV4-1 and TRBJ1-2; 10 bases align to TRBD1. Germline CDR1 MGHRA, CDR2 YSYEKL. The junction had 9 bases not matched to a gene; V was cut back by 0 bases and J by 8 bases. The CDR3 sequence is 16 residues long. The CDR3 sequence is CASSQDPDRGRVGYTF. DNA for the CDR3: TGCGCCAGCAGCCAAGATCCCGACAGGGGGCGCGTAGGCTACACCTTC.

The chain carries TRBV6-1 and TRBJ1-1; 8 bases match TRBD1. This CDR3 comprises 15 residues. V was pared by 3 bases and J by 2 bases, with 5 bases of the junction left unmatched. Germline loops: CDR1 MNHNS, CDR2 SASEGT. The CDR3 DNA is TGTGCCAGCAGTGATATGACAGGGGCCAACACTGAAGCTTTCTTT. Encoded protein: CASSDMTGANTEAFF.